Presented here are 28 T cell receptor beta chains from one specimen sequenced in a study of blood T cell repertoires in COVID-19. Clones were read by immunoSEQ multiplex PCR, and TCRdb kept only the in-frame ones, dropping some. The table has around 190,000 clones, 82% seen once; the top ten hold 6.5% to 9.5%. Sequencing used peripheral blood. Every receptor here comes from a woman aged 55-69 years with COVID-19, enrolled during active disease.

This chain connects TRBV6-1 to TRBJ1-4; possibly TRBD1 for D (5 bases). V lost 2 bases to trimming and J lost 5 bases, with 12 bases between them. The V gene's germline CDR1 is MNHNS and CDR2 SASEGT. The CDR3 is 15 residues long. The CDR3 coding sequence is TGTGCCAGCAGTGAAATGGGGGGGACGAATGAAAAACTGTTTTTT. This sequence encodes CASSEMGGTNEKLFF.

The chain links TRBV28 to TRBJ1-6, with D possibly being TRBD1 (5 bases). With 10 bases removed from V and 9 bases from J, the gap between germline ends came to 13 bases. CDR3 length equals 12 residues. CDR1 is MDHEN and CDR2 is SYDVKM in the germline V gene. Here the CDR3 DNA reads TGTGCCAACCAGGGCTTTGGTTCACCCCTCCACTTT. Its protein is CANQGFGSPLHF.

V usage is TRBV28 and J usage is TRBJ1-5; D is ambiguous. The CDR3 extends over 16 amino acids. From germline, CDR1 is MDHEN and CDR2 SYDVKM. V lost 4 bases and J 4 bases, leaving 17 bases between the germline ends. CDR3 sequence (DNA): TGTGCCAGCAGTTCCCAGGATTTCGGGATAAATCAGCCCCAGCATTTT. Amino acid sequence: CASSSQDFGINQPQHF. The full variable domain, its missing parts supplied by reference TRBV28 and TRBJ1-5, is DVKVTQSSRYLVKRTGEKVFLECVQDMDHENMFWYRQDPGLGLRLIYFSYDVKMKEKGDIPEGYSVSREKKERFSLILESASTNQTSMYLCASSSQDFGINQPQHFGDGTRLSIL.

This rearrangement joins TRBV7-9 to TRBJ2-5; 10 bases map to TRBD1. The trim removed 8 bases at V and 1 base at J, leaving 7 bases unmatched. This CDR3 has 15 residues. Germline CDR1 reads SEHNR; CDR2 reads FQNEAQ (reference sequence). DNA for the CDR3: TGTGCCAGCGACACCGGGACAGGGGTCCAAGAGACCCAGTACTTC. Protein sequence: CASDTGTGVQETQYF.

The chain has TRBV4-1 and TRBJ1-1; 7 positions match TRBD1. The V segment lost 0 bases and the J segment 11 bases; nucleotides outside the gene matches: 12. Germline V gene lookup returns CDR1 MGHRA and CDR2 YSYEKL. CDR3 length: 15 residues. CDR3 DNA: TGCGCCAGCAGCCAAGACACGACCCGGGCCAGGGGGGCTTTCTTT. It translates to CASSQDTTRARGAFF.

V usage is TRBV19 and J usage is TRBJ1-5; D gene uncertain. Germline CDR1 LNHDA, CDR2 SQIVND (reference sequence). Trimming removed 1 base at V and 2 bases at J, with 12 bases between. This CDR3 has 16 residues. The CDR3 sequence: CASSIVGSRGNQPQHF. The CDR3 DNA follows: TGTGCCAGTAGTATAGTGGGGAGCCGGGGCAATCAGCCCCAGCATTTT.

The V and J genes are TRBV28 and TRBJ1-1; 7 nucleotides line up with TRBD1. J gave up 0 bases and V 5 bases, and 12 bases lay outside the gene matches. The CDR3 sequence is 17 residues long. The germline gives CDR1 MDHEN, CDR2 SYDVKM. The CDR3 protein is CASSVLQGGQLNTEAFF. CDR3 DNA: TGTGCCAGCAGTGTACTACAAGGGGGACAGTTGAACACTGAAGCTTTCTTT.

V usage is TRBV6-5 and J usage is TRBJ2-6; D is ambiguous. Trimming left V 2 bases short and J 0 bases short, with 5 bases between. Germline lookup yields CDR1 MNHEY and CDR2 SVGAGI. The CDR3 has 15 residues. This CDR3 is CASSYGRSGANVLTF. The CDR3 DNA follows: TGTGCCAGCAGTTACGGGCGCTCTGGGGCCAACGTCCTGACTTTC.

Note on this clone: Compared with germline, one end of the junction differs, possibly owing to a read error. V usage is TRBV7-7 and J usage is TRBJ2-5; D not resolved. The V gene's germline CDR1 is SSHAT and CDR2 FNYEAQ (reference sequence). The CDR3 consists of 13 residues. CDR3 sequence reads: CASSRFVQETQYF. For the CDR3, the DNA is TGTGCTAGCAGCCGGTTTGTGCAAGAGACCCAGTACTTC.

This clone has just one count. The V gene is TRBV5-1, the J gene TRBJ1-6; maybe TRBD1 (6 bases). CDR3 size: 17 residues. Germline assignment: CDR1 SGHRS and CDR2 YFSETQ. The germline V and J ends were trimmed by 0 bases and 3 bases, with 13 bases remaining between them. The CDR3 spells CASSLEGGQLYNSPLHF. The CDR3 DNA follows: TGCGCCAGCAGCTTGGAAGGGGGACAACTCTATAATTCACCCCTCCACTTT.

This clone showed up just once. The DNA for the CDR3 is TGTGCCAGTAGTCGGGGGTTTGGAGCTAATGAAAAACTGTTTTTT. Its translation is CASSRGFGANEKLFF. The chain combines TRBV19 with TRBJ1-4; D is perhaps TRBD1 (5 bases). Per the germline V gene, CDR1 is LNHDA and CDR2 is SQIVND (reference sequence). The CDR3 length is 15 residues. Trimming removed 5 bases from V and 3 bases from J, with 13 bases in between.

The rearrangement joins TRBV29-1 to TRBJ2-5; TRBD2 matches 9 bases. The CDR3 is made up of 16 amino acids. Germline CDR1 reads SQVTM; CDR2 reads ANQGSEA. Trimming at V came to 6 bases and at J to 3 bases, leaving 14 bases not matched to a gene. CDR3 DNA: TGCAGCGTCCTCAACGAGATGGTAGCGGGAGAAGAGACCCAGTACTTC. Translated, it gives CSVLNEMVAGEETQYF. The variable domain in full, with the rest retrieved from reference TRBV29-1 and TRBJ2-5, is SAVISQKPSRDICQRGTSLTIQCQVDSQVTMMFWYRQQPGQSLTLIATANQGSEATYESGFVIDKFPISRPNLTFSTLTVSNMSPEDSSIYLCSVLNEMVAGEETQYFGPGTRLLVL.

This clone was observed a handful of times. The rearrangement uses TRBV29-1 and TRBJ1-1, with D unresolved. This CDR3 is built from 15 residues. Between the trimmed V and J ends, which lost 5 bases and 0 bases, there was a span of 16 bases. Per germline, CDR1 SQVTM and CDR2 ANQGSEA. CDR3 sequence (DNA): TGCAGCGTTCCGGGAGCCGCAAGAATGAACACTGAAGCTTTCTTT. Translation gives CSVPGAARMNTEAFF.

The rearrangement joins TRBV7-3 to TRBJ2-2; 9 bases fit TRBD2. This CDR3 has 18 amino acids. The V segment lost 5 bases and the J segment 6 bases; nucleotides outside the gene matches: 16. Germline loops: CDR1 SGHTA, CDR2 FQGTGA. The CDR3 DNA follows: TGTGCCAGCAGCCGAATCCCTCGGCGGGAGGGCCTGGCCGGGGAGCTGTTTTTT. This codes for CASSRIPRREGLAGELFF.

The chain employs TRBV3-1 (or the pseudogene TRBV3-2) and TRBJ2-1, with 11 bases matching TRBD2. CDR1 LGHDT and CDR2 YNNKEL come from the germline V gene (reference sequence). V shed 4 bases, J shed 5 bases, and the junction held 4 bases outside the gene matches. This CDR3 spans 15 amino acids. The CDR3 nucleotides read TGTGCCAGCAGCCTGGGGACTAGCGGTCACAATGAGCAGTTCTTC. Translating gives CASSLGTSGHNEQFF.

The chain joins TRBV19 to TRBJ1-5, with 12 bases lining up with TRBD1. The J segment lost 4 bases and the V segment lost 7 bases, leaving 5 bases of the junction unmatched. The CDR3 sequence is 15 residues long. Germline-derived CDR1 and CDR2 are LNHDA and SQIVND (reference sequence). The CDR3 protein is CASKRDRGLNQPQHF. In nucleotides, the CDR3 is TGTGCCAGTAAACGGGACAGGGGGCTAAATCAGCCCCAGCATTTT. The full variable domain, in which reference TRBV19 and TRBJ1-5 provide the parts outside the CDR3, is DGGITQSPKYLFRKEGQNVTLSCEQNLNHDAMYWYRQDPGQGLRLIYYSQIVNDFQKGDIAEGYSVSREKKESFPLTVTSAQKNPTAFYLCASKRDRGLNQPQHFGDGTRLSIL.

This clone was seen only once. This sequence joins TRBV6-5 and TRBJ1-2; D perhaps matches TRBD1 (6 bases). Trimming took 4 bases from V and 4 from J, leaving 13 bases between them. From germline, CDR1 is MNHEY and CDR2 SVGAGI. This CDR3 spans 14 amino acids. DNA of the CDR3: TGTGCCAGCAGTTGGGGGGGCGGCTCCTATGGCTACACCTTC. The encoded protein is CASSWGGGSYGYTF.

The chain couples TRBV2 to TRBJ2-7; 8 positions match TRBD1. V lost 7 bases to trimming and J lost 5 bases; unmatched junction nucleotides: 16. This CDR3 is 16 amino acids long. CDR1 is SNHLY and CDR2 is FYNNEI in the germline V gene. CDR3 residues: CASTQGGRGLFHEQYV. The CDR3 DNA is TGTGCCAGCACCCAAGGGGGCAGGGGGCTATTCCACGAGCAGTACGTC.

The V gene is TRBV5-8, the J gene TRBJ1-1; D not resolved. V was pared by 5 bases and J by 1 base, with 12 bases between. Germline V CDR1 and CDR2: SGHTS, YDEGEE. The CDR3 totals 14 residues. This chain's CDR3 is CASRVRPGNTEAFF. The CDR3 region has the DNA TGTGCCAGCAGGGTCAGACCGGGGAACACTGAAGCTTTCTTT.

The chain couples TRBV3-1 (or the pseudogene TRBV3-2) to TRBJ2-2; TRBD2 matches at 12 bases. Trimming at V came to 2 bases and at J to 0 bases, leaving 4 bases not matched to a gene. The CDR3 is 18 amino acids. Germline CDR1 and CDR2: LGHDT and YNNKEL (reference sequence). The CDR3 reads CASSQRLAGVTNTGELFF. DNA of the CDR3: TGTGCCAGCAGCCAAAGACTAGCGGGGGTTACGAACACCGGGGAGCTGTTTTTT.

The genes are TRBV6-4 and TRBJ2-5; 7 bases are shared with TRBD1. After removal of 9 bases from V and 2 bases from J, the junction contained 9 bases not matched to a gene. Per germline, CDR1 MRHNA and CDR2 SNTAGT. CDR3 length: 14 residues. The CDR3 reads CARTTGEVQETQYF. The CDR3 DNA reads TGTGCCAGGACCACAGGGGAAGTACAAGAGACCCAGTACTTC.

The V and J genes are TRBV6-6 and TRBJ1-2, with D perhaps matching TRBD1 (5 bases). Deletions cut 0 bases from V and 7 bases from J, with 18 bases between. The length of the CDR3 is 16 residues. Germline V gene sequence: CDR1 MNHNY, CDR2 SVGAGI (reference sequence). The CDR3 loop is CASSYSEWQGGSGYTF. The CDR3 DNA sequence: TGTGCCAGCAGTTACTCGGAGTGGCAGGGCGGTTCTGGCTACACCTTC.

The CDR3 DNA follows: TGCGCCAGCAGCCAAGACCTAGCCCCCGTGGCCGGGGAGCTGTTTTTT. This gives the protein CASSQDLAPVAGELFF. The rearrangement links TRBV4-1 to TRBJ2-2; maybe TRBD2 (5 bases). V lost 0 bases and J lost 6, with 14 bases in between. Germline V gene lookup returns CDR1 MGHRA and CDR2 YSYEKL. There are 16 residues in the CDR3.

This sequence joins TRBV18 and TRBJ2-7, with 7 bases fitting TRBD1. This CDR3 has 14 amino acids. V was clipped by 6 bases and J by 2 bases; unmatched bases: 7. Germline V lookup: CDR1 KGHSH, CDR2 LQKENI. CDR3 sequence (DNA): TGTGCCAGCTCCGACAACAGGGGAACCTACGAGCAGTACGTC. The encoded protein is CASSDNRGTYEQYV.

This chain uses TRBV3-1 (or the pseudogene TRBV3-2) with TRBJ1-4; 9 positions match TRBD1. The germline gives CDR1 LGHDT, CDR2 YNNKEL (reference sequence). The V and J ends lost 0 bases and 7 bases, in that order; junction bases with no gene match: 3. The CDR3 spans 15 residues. In DNA, the CDR3 is TGTGCCAGCAGCCAAGACCTGACAGGGGGTGAAAAACTGTTTTTT. This translates into CASSQDLTGGEKLFF.

The chain links TRBV28 to TRBJ1-3; perhaps TRBD1 as D (6 bases). CDR1 is MDHEN and CDR2 is SYDVKM in the germline V gene. CDR3 length: 15 amino acids. Trimming took off 5 bases at V and 0 bases at J, with 11 bases between the two ends. CDR3 DNA: TGTGCCAGCAGTCCCGGGGGGCTCTCTGGAAACACCATATATTTT. Translated: CASSPGGLSGNTIYF.

This chain joins TRBV29-1 and TRBJ2-1; 10 nucleotides match TRBD2. Germline assignment: CDR1 SQVTM and CDR2 ANQGSEA. V gave up 4 bases and J gave up 7 bases; unmatched junction bases: 13. This CDR3 comprises 16 residues. The CDR3 sequence is CSVGGGLLAGANEQFF. Here the CDR3 DNA reads TGCAGCGTTGGGGGTGGCCTCCTAGCGGGAGCTAATGAGCAGTTCTTC.

V gene TRBV6-5 combines with J gene TRBJ2-7; perhaps TRBD2 as D (6 bases). Trimming took 6 bases from V and 2 from J, leaving 17 bases between them. The length of the CDR3 is 15 residues. CDR1 is MNHEY, CDR2 SVGAGI, per germline. The DNA of the CDR3 is TGTGCCAGCAGACCCCCCCGGGGGAACCCCTACGAGCAGTACTTC. As protein: CASRPPRGNPYEQYF.